This entry features one T cell receptor beta chain sequence. Antigen unknown. The data were taken from a study of shared clonotypes between healthy human individuals. Whole-study findings and limits: A handful of donors shared approximately 5% of their naive CD4 clonotypes.

This CDR3 contains 14 residues. The V end was cut by 1 base, the J end by 8 bases, with 12 bases between. From germline, CDR1 is SGHRS and CDR2 YFSETQ. Terminally differentiated effector memory CD45RA+ cells were excluded by CCR7 positive selection of CD45RO-negative cells. At deep level, the assay was performed. In the sorted-subset replicate PCRs, 150 to 200 ng DNA, some 30,000 T cell genomes, was used. Clones were sequenced by immunoSEQ multiplex PCR, and TCRdb holds only the in-frame ones, with some missing. The table includes under 2,000,000 clones, roughly 95% detected once. The clonotype comes from a man aged 18 to 30 in good health. The sample was naive CD8+ T cells sorted from blood. V and J are TRBV5-1 and TRBJ1-4; maybe TRBD1 (5 bases). CDR3 loop: CASSLFAGEEKLFF. The CDR3 region has the DNA TGCGCCAGCAGCTTGTTTGCGGGGGAAGAAAAACTGTTTTTT.